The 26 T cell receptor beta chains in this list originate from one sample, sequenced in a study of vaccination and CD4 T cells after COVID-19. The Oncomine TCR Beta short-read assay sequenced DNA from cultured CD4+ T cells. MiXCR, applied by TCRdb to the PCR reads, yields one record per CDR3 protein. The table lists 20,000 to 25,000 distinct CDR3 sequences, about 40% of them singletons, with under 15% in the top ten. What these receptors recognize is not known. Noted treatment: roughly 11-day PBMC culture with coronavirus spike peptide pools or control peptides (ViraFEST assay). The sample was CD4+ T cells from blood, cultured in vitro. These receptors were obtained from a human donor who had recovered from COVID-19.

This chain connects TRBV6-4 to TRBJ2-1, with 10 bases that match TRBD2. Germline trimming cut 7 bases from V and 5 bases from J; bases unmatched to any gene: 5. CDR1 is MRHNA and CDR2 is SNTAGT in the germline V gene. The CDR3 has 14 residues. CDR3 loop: CASKKREGDNEQFF. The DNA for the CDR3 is TGTGCCAGCAAGAAGCGGGAGGGCGACAATGAGCAGTTCTTC.

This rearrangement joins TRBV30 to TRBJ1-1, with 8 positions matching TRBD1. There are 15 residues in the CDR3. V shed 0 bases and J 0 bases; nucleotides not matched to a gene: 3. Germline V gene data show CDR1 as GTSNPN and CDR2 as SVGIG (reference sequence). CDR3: CAWSVPDRVNTEAFF. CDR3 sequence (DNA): TGTGCCTGGAGTGTACCGGACAGGGTGAACACTGAAGCTTTCTTT.

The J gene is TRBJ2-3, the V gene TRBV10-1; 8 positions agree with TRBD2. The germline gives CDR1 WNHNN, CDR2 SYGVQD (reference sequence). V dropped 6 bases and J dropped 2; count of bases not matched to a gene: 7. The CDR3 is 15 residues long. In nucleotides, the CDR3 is TGCGCCAGCAGGACTAGCGAGCCCCTCACAGATACGCAGTATTTT. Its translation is CASRTSEPLTDTQYF.

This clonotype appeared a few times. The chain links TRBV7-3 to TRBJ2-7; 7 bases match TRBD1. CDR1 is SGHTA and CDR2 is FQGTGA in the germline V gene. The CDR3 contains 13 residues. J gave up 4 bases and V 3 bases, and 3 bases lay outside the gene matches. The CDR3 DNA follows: TGTGCCAGCAGCTTCGACAGGGAGTACGAGCAGTACTTC. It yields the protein CASSFDREYEQYF.

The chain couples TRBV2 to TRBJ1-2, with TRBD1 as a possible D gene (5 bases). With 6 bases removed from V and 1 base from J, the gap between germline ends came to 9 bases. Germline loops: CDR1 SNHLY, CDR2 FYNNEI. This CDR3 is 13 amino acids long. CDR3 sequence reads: CASRTDHNYGYTF. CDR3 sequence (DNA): TGTGCCAGCAGGACAGACCATAACTATGGCTACACCTTC.

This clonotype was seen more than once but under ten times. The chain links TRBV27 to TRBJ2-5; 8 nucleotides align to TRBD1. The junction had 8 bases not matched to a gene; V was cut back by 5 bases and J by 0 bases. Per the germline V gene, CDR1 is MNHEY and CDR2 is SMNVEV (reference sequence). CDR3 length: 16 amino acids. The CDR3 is CASSGWTGLDQETQYF. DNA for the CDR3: TGTGCCAGCAGTGGCTGGACAGGGCTGGACCAAGAGACCCAGTACTTC.

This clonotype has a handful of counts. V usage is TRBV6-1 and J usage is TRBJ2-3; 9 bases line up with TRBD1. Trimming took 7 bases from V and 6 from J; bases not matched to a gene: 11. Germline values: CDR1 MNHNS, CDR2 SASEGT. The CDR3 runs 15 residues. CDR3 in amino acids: CASKRTGARVDTQYF. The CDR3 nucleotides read TGTGCCAGCAAGAGGACAGGGGCCCGCGTTGATACGCAGTATTTT.

CDR3 residues: CASSSERVGYTEAFF. CDR3 DNA sequence: TGTGCCAGCAGCTCCGAAAGGGTAGGTTACACTGAAGCTTTCTTT. This chain uses TRBV7-2 with TRBJ1-1; D not certain. The germline CDR1 and CDR2 sequences are SGHTA and FQGNSA. Trimming stripped 4 bases from V and 3 bases from J, with 15 bases between. The CDR3 runs to 15 residues.

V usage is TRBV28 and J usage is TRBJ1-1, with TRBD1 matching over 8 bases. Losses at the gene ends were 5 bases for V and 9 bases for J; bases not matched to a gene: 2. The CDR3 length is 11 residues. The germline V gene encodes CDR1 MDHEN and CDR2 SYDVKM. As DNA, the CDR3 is TGTGCCAGCAGTCGGACAGGGAAAGCTTTCTTT. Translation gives CASSRTGKAFF.

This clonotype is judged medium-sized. DNA for the CDR3: TGTGCCAGCAGCCTAGACAGGGGCCGCGCCTTCATTTCACCCCTCCACTTT. It encodes CASSLDRGRAFISPLHF. V usage is TRBV28 and J usage is TRBJ1-6; 8 nucleotides agree with TRBD1. In germline, CDR1 is MDHEN, CDR2 SYDVKM. This CDR3 has 17 amino acids. J gave up 9 bases and V 6 bases, and 16 bases lay outside the gene matches.

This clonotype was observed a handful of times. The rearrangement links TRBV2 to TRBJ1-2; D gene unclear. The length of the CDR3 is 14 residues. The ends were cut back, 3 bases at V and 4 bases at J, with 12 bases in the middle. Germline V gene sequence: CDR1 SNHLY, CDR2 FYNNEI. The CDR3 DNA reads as TGTGCCAGCAGTGAGGCTCCGACCTTCTATGGCTACACCTTC. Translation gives CASSEAPTFYGYTF.

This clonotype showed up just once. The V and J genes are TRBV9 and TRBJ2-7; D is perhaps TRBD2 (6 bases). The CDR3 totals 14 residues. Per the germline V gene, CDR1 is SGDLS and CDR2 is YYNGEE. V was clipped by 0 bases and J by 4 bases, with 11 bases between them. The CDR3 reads CASSVDSRGYEQYF. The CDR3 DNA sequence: TGTGCCAGCAGCGTAGACAGTCGGGGGTACGAGCAGTACTTC.

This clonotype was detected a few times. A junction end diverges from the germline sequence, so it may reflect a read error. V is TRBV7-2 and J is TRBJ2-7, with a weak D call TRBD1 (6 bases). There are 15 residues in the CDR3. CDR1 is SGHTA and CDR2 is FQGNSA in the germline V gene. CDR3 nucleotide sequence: TGTGCCAGCAGTCAGATGGGACAACCCCCCTACGAGCAGTACTTT. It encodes CASSQMGQPPYEQYF.

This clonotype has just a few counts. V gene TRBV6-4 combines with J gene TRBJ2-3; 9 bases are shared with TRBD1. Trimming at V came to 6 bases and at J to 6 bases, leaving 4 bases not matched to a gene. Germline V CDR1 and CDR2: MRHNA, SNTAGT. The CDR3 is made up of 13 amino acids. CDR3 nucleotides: TGTGCCAGCAGGCGGACAGGGGACGATACGCAGTATTTT. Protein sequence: CASRRTGDDTQYF.

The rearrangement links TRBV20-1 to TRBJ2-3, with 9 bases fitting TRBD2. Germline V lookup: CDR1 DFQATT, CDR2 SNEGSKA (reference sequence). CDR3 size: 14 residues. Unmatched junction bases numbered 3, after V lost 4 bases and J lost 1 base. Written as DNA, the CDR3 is TGCAGTGCTACCAGGACTAGCGGCACAGATACGCAGTATTTT. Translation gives CSATRTSGTDTQYF.

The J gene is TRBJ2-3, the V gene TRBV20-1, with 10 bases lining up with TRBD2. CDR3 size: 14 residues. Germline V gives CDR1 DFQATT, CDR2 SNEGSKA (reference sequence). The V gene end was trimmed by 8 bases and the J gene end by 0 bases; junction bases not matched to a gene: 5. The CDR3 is CSPGTSASTDTQYF. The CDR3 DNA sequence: TGCAGTCCTGGGACTAGCGCTAGCACAGATACGCAGTATTTT.

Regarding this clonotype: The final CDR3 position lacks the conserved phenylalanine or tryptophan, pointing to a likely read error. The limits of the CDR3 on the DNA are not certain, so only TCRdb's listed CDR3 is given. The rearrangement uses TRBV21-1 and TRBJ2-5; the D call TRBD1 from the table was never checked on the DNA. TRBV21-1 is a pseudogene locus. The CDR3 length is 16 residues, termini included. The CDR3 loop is CASTYRGLVWGETQYL.

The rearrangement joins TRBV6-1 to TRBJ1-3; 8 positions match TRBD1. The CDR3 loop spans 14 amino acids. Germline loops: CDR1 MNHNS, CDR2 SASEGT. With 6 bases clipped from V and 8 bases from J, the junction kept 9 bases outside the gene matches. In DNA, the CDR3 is TGTGCCAGCAGCTCCTTTACAGGGGGATACACCATATATTTT. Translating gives CASSSFTGGYTIYF.

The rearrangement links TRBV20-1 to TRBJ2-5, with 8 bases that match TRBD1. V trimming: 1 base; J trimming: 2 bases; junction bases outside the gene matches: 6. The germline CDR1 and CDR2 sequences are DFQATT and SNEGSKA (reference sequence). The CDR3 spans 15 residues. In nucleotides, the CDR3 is TGCAGTGCTAGAGCCCCTCAGGGGGCTCAAGAGACCCAGTACTTC. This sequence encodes CSARAPQGAQETQYF.

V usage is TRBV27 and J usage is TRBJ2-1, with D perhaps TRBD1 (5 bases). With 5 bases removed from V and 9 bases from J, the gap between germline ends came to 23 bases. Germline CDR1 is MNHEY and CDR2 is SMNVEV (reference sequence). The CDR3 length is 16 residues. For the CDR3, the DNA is TGTGCCAGCAGTGGAGAACAGGTCGTGCTACCCCCTGAGCAGTTCTTC. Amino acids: CASSGEQVVLPPEQFF.

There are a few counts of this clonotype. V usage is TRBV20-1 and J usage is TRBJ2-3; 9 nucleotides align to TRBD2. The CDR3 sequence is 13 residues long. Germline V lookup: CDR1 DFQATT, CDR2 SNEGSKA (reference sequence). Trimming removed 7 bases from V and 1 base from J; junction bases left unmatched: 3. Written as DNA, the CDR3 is TGCAGTGGAATAGCGGGGGGCACAGATACGCAGTATTTT. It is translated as CSGIAGGTDTQYF.

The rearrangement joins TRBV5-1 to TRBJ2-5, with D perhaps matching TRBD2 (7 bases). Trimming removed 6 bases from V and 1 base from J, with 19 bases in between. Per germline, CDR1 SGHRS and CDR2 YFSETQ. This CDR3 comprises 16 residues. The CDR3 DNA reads TGCGCCAGCAAAGGGGGGGGGCGCTGGGGCCAAGAGACCCAGTACTTC. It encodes CASKGGGRWGQETQYF.

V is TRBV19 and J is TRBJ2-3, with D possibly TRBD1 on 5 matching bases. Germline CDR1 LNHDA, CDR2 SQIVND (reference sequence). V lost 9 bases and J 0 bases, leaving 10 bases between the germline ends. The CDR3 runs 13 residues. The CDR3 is CASRVSSTDTQYF. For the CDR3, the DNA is TGTGCCAGCAGGGTATCTAGCACAGATACGCAGTATTTT.

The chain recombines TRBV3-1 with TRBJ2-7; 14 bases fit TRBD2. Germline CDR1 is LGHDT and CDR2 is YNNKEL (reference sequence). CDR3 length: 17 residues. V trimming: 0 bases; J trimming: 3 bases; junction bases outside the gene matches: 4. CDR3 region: CASSQDPGLAGDYEQYF. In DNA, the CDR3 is TGTGCCAGCAGCCAAGATCCGGGACTAGCGGGAGACTACGAGCAGTACTTC.

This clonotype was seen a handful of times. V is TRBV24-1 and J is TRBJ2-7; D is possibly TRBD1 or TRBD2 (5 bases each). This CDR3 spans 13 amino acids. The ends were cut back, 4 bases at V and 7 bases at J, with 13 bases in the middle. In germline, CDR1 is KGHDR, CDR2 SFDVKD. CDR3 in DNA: TGTGCCACCAGTGACCGGGGCCGCCAGGAGCAGTACTTC. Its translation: CATSDRGRQEQYF.

CDR3 sequence reads: CASSSTGTRTDTQYF. In nucleotides, the CDR3 is TGTGCCAGCAGCTCTACAGGGACCCGCACAGATACGCAGTATTTT. The gene calls are TRBV5-4 and TRBJ2-3, with D possibly being TRBD1 (6 bases). Germline V lookup: CDR1 SGHNT, CDR2 YYREEE (reference sequence). The CDR3 contains 15 residues. V shed 3 bases and J shed 1 base, with 12 bases lying between them.